Presented here are 25 T cell receptor beta chains from one specimen sequenced in a study of blood T cell repertoires in COVID-19. Profiled with immunoSEQ multiplex PCR; TCRdb holds only in-frame clones, not every one. The data show some 130,000 clones, roughly 80% seen once. Source material: peripheral blood. These receptors were taken from a woman aged 25 to 39 who had recovered from COVID-19.

The rearrangement uses TRBV11-2 and TRBJ1-4; TRBD1 is a possible D gene (6 bases). Between the trimmed V and J ends, which lost 4 bases and 2 bases, there was a span of 17 bases. The CDR3 sequence is 17 residues long. Germline CDR1 SGHAT, CDR2 FQNNGV. CDR3 bases: TGTGCCAGCAGCTACCAAGGGGGGGCAGTGACTAATGAAAAACTGTTTTTT. Protein product: CASSYQGGAVTNEKLFF.

The genes are TRBV5-4 and TRBJ2-1; D possibly corresponds to TRBD2 (5 bases). The CDR3 sequence is 16 residues long. Germline V gene lookup returns CDR1 SGHNT and CDR2 YYREEE (reference sequence). Trimming removed 4 bases from V and 0 bases from J, with 14 bases in between. The CDR3 is CASSELSGPSYNEQFF. The CDR3 region has the DNA TGTGCCAGCAGCGAGTTAAGCGGTCCCTCCTACAATGAGCAGTTCTTC.

The chain joins TRBV3-1 (or the pseudogene TRBV3-2) to TRBJ2-5; TRBD1 is a possible D gene (6 bases). Germline loops: CDR1 LGHDT, CDR2 YNNKEL (reference sequence). The CDR3 is 13 amino acids. V lost 2 bases to trimming and J lost 3 bases, with 7 bases between them. CDR3 amino acids: CASSQWTEETQYF. The CDR3 bases are TGTGCCAGCAGCCAATGGACAGAAGAGACCCAGTACTTC.

V gene TRBV5-1 combines with J gene TRBJ2-3, with TRBD2 matching 8 bases. The V and J ends lost 0 bases and 2 bases, in that order; junction bases with no gene match: 20. The germline V gene has CDR1 SGHRS and CDR2 YFSETQ. The CDR3 is 21 residues long. DNA of the CDR3: TGCGCCAGCAGCTTGGAGGGCGGAGGGCTAGCGGGTATCCGATACACAGATACGCAGTATTTT. It specifies CASSLEGGGLAGIRYTDTQYF.

This chain joins TRBV5-1 and TRBJ1-4; TRBD1 matches 7 bases. The CDR3 totals 16 residues. Per the germline V gene, CDR1 is SGHRS and CDR2 is YFSETQ. After removal of 4 bases from V and 7 bases from J, the junction contained 13 bases not matched to a gene. This chain's CDR3 is CASSLQGDRVGEKLFF. The CDR3 DNA follows: TGCGCCAGCAGCCTCCAGGGCGACAGGGTTGGTGAAAAACTGTTTTTT.

The V and J genes are TRBV7-9 and TRBJ1-1, with TRBD1 matching 9 bases. Trimming took 4 bases from V and 1 from J; bases not matched to a gene: 7. The CDR3 extends over 16 amino acids. The germline V gene has CDR1 SEHNR and CDR2 FQNEAQ (reference sequence). The CDR3: CASSSVPGQGNTEAFF. For the CDR3, the DNA is TGTGCCAGCAGCTCGGTTCCGGGACAGGGGAACACTGAAGCTTTCTTT.

This clone is a singleton in its sample. The J gene is TRBJ2-5, the V gene TRBV7-2; perhaps TRBD2 as D (5 bases). Germline lookup yields CDR1 SGHTA and CDR2 FQGNSA. CDR3 size: 13 residues. V dropped 1 base and J dropped 7 bases, with 10 bases sitting between them. CDR3 residues: CASSLDRGWTQYF. For the CDR3, the DNA is TGTGCCAGCAGCTTAGATAGAGGGTGGACCCAGTACTTC.

This chain links TRBV4-1 with TRBJ2-7; 13 nucleotides match TRBD2. Trimming took 1 base from V and 2 from J; bases not matched to a gene: 5. Per the germline V gene, CDR1 is MGHRA and CDR2 is YSYEKL. CDR3 length: 17 residues. CDR3 in amino acids: CASSQAQGTSGAYEQYF. CDR3 coding DNA: TGCGCCAGCAGCCAAGCCCAAGGGACTAGCGGGGCCTACGAGCAGTACTTC.

The chain has TRBV18 and TRBJ1-2, with D tentatively TRBD1 (5 bases). This CDR3 comprises 15 residues. Per germline, CDR1 KGHSH and CDR2 LQKENI. Deletions cut 2 bases from V and 4 bases from J, with 14 bases between. Here the CDR3 reads CASSPNSGSGYGYTF. The CDR3 DNA sequence: TGTGCCAGCTCACCAAATTCAGGGTCCGGCTATGGCTACACCTTC.

The chain carries TRBV6-6 and TRBJ1-1; 8 bases map to TRBD1. The CDR3 extends over 15 amino acids. Germline V gene sequence: CDR1 MNHNY, CDR2 SVGAGI (reference sequence). After removal of 5 bases from V and 3 bases from J, the junction contained 8 bases not matched to a gene. The CDR3, as DNA: TGTGCCAGCAGTGACAGGGGAGTCGGCGACACTGAAGCTTTCTTT. Translated: CASSDRGVGDTEAFF.

The chain uses TRBV7-9 and TRBJ2-2; 12 nucleotides agree with TRBD2. The J segment lost 0 bases and the V segment lost 4 bases, leaving 3 bases of the junction unmatched. Germline-derived CDR1 and CDR2 are SEHNR and FQNEAQ (reference sequence). This CDR3 region has 17 residues. The CDR3 sequence is CASSSRLAGANTGELFF. The CDR3 coding sequence is TGTGCCAGCAGCTCGAGACTAGCGGGAGCGAACACCGGGGAGCTGTTTTTT.

The chain couples TRBV5-1 to TRBJ2-1; TRBD1 aligns across 7 bases. The CDR3 length is 15 residues. CDR1 and CDR2 from the germline V gene are SGHRS and YFSETQ. The trim removed 0 bases at V and 3 bases at J, leaving 3 bases unmatched. DNA of the CDR3: TGCGCCAGCAGCTTGGCCAGGGACAGCTACAATGAGCAGTTCTTC. Protein: CASSLARDSYNEQFF.

The rearrangement uses TRBV28 and TRBJ2-7; D possibly corresponds to TRBD1 (6 bases). CDR3 size: 14 residues. Germline V lookup: CDR1 MDHEN, CDR2 SYDVKM. The germline V and J ends were trimmed by 4 bases and 4 bases, with 14 bases remaining between them. CDR3: CASSSPNRVYEQYF. The CDR3 nucleotides read TGTGCCAGCAGTTCCCCGAACAGGGTGTACGAGCAGTACTTC. The whole variable domain, filled in from reference TRBV28 and TRBJ2-7, reads DVKVTQSSRYLVKRTGEKVFLECVQDMDHENMFWYRQDPGLGLRLIYFSYDVKMKEKGDIPEGYSVSREKKERFSLILESASTNQTSMYLCASSSPNRVYEQYFGPGTRLTVT.

Concerning this clone itself: This CDR3 fails to terminate in the conserved phenylalanine or tryptophan, so it likely reflects a read error. The DNA is left out, because the CDR3 cannot be placed on it with certainty; the CDR3 is given as TCRdb lists it. The chain is built from TRBV13 and TRBJ1-1; the table's D gene call, TRBD1, was not cross checked with the DNA. The CDR3 is 11 residues long, counting both termini. Germline CDR1 PRHDT, CDR2 FYEKMQ (reference sequence). The CDR3: CASSHGTGLSL.

CDR3 in amino acids: CASSSVTSKVETQYF. The CDR3 region has the DNA TGTGCCAGCAGCTCTGTCACTAGTAAGGTGGAGACCCAGTACTTC. V gene TRBV11-2 combines with J gene TRBJ2-5; D might be TRBD2 (5 bases). This CDR3 spans 15 amino acids. Deletions cut 4 bases from V and 5 bases from J, with 17 bases between. From germline, CDR1 is SGHAT and CDR2 FQNNGV.

The V gene is TRBV4-1, the J gene TRBJ1-4, with 8 bases lining up with TRBD1. V lost 1 base and J lost 7; bases outside the gene matches: 2. Germline lookup yields CDR1 MGHRA and CDR2 YSYEKL. The CDR3 consists of 14 residues. For the CDR3, the DNA is TGCGCCAGCAGCCAAGCCGGGACAGGTGAAAAACTGTTTTTT. Encoded protein: CASSQAGTGEKLFF.

The chain recombines TRBV5-1 with TRBJ1-2, with D maybe TRBD1 (6 bases). Germline-derived CDR1 and CDR2 are SGHRS and YFSETQ. Trimming shortened V by 3 bases and J by 4 bases, and 10 bases separated the two germline ends. The CDR3 covers 13 residues. DNA for the CDR3: TGCGCCAGCAGCTCCGGGACAATCTATGGCTACACCTTC. Protein: CASSSGTIYGYTF.

This rearrangement joins TRBV19 to TRBJ2-1; D ambiguous. Germline-derived CDR1 and CDR2 are LNHDA and SQIVND (reference sequence). The germline V and J ends were trimmed by 5 bases and 0 bases, with 17 bases remaining between them. The CDR3 is 17 residues long. The CDR3 sequence is CASSLQPSLSSYNEQFF. The CDR3 DNA is TGTGCCAGTAGTTTGCAACCCTCATTGAGCTCCTACAATGAGCAGTTCTTC.

This chain links TRBV30 with TRBJ1-5; 7 nucleotides agree with TRBD1. J gave up 4 bases and V 2 bases, and 5 bases lay outside the gene matches. From germline, CDR1 is GTSNPN and CDR2 SVGIG (reference sequence). This CDR3 is built from 14 residues. The CDR3 protein is CAWSLGQRNQPQHF. As DNA, the CDR3 is TGTGCCTGGAGTTTGGGACAGAGAAATCAGCCCCAGCATTTT.

The rearrangement joins TRBV3-1 (or the pseudogene TRBV3-2) to TRBJ1-6; TRBD1 might be the D (5 bases). Germline loops: CDR1 LGHDT, CDR2 YNNKEL (reference sequence). Deletions cut 4 bases from V and 9 bases from J, with 7 bases between. This CDR3 region has 12 residues. CDR3: CASSRQSSPLHF. The CDR3 DNA follows: TGTGCCAGCAGCCGACAGTCTTCACCCCTCCACTTT.

The V gene is TRBV5-1, the J gene TRBJ1-1; 8 bases align to TRBD1. The V gene end was trimmed by 4 bases and the J gene end by 1 base; junction bases not matched to a gene: 3. Per germline, CDR1 SGHRS and CDR2 YFSETQ. The CDR3 has 14 residues. The CDR3 sequence is CASSRTGGNTEAFF. In DNA, the CDR3 is TGCGCCAGCAGCCGAACAGGGGGGAACACTGAAGCTTTCTTT. The variable domain in full, completed from reference TRBV5-1 and TRBJ1-1, reads KAGVTQTPRYLIKTRGQQVTLSCSPISGHRSVSWYQQTPGQGLQFLFEYFSETQRNKGNFPGRFSGRQFSNSRSEMNVSTLELGDSALYLCASSRTGGNTEAFFGQGTRLTVV.

The genes are TRBV27 and TRBJ2-5; 9 positions agree with TRBD1. The ends lost 6 bases at V and 6 bases at J; junction bases unmatched: 11. The CDR3 is made up of 15 amino acids. Per germline, CDR1 MNHEY and CDR2 SMNVEV (reference sequence). The CDR3 loop is CASRTSGQGSKTQYF. The CDR3 DNA is TGTGCCAGCAGGACTTCAGGACAGGGGTCAAAGACCCAGTACTTC.

This chain uses TRBV7-6 with TRBJ2-1; the D gene is possibly TRBD2 (6 bases). CDR3 size: 15 residues. Germline assignment: CDR1 SGHVS and CDR2 FNYEAQ. Trimming took off 1 base at V and 6 bases at J, with 13 bases between the two ends. In DNA, the CDR3 is TGTGCCAGCAGCTTAGGACGGGAGATTGTCAATGAGCAGTTCTTC. This gives the protein CASSLGREIVNEQFF.

The table lists this clone with a count of one. The chain employs TRBV10-1 and TRBJ2-1; TRBD2 matches at 9 bases. Germline loops: CDR1 WNHNN, CDR2 SYGVQD (reference sequence). After removal of 4 bases from V and 3 bases from J, the junction contained 10 bases not matched to a gene. This CDR3 contains 17 residues. The CDR3 nucleotides read TGCGCCAGCAGTGGCCCGACTAGCGGAGACCACTACAATGAGCAGTTCTTC. Its protein product is CASSGPTSGDHYNEQFF.

The chain joins TRBV9 to TRBJ2-3; 10 nucleotides line up with TRBD2. J lost 3 bases, V lost 6 bases, and 7 bases had no gene match. Per germline, CDR1 SGDLS and CDR2 YYNGEE. The CDR3 is made up of 15 amino acids. Here the CDR3 DNA reads TGTGCCAGCAACGGAATAGCGGGGGGAACAGATACGCAGTATTTT. This sequence encodes CASNGIAGGTDTQYF.